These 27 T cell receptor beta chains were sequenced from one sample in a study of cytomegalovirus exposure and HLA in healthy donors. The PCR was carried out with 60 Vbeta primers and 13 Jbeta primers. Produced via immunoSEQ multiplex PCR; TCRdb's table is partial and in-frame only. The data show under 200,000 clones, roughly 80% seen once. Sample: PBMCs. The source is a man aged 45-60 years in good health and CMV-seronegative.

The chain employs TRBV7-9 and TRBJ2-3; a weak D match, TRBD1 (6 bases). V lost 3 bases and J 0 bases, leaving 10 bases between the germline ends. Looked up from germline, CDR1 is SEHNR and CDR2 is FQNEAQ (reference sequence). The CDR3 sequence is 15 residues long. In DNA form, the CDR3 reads TGTGCCAGCAGCTTCCCAGGGGTTAGCACAGATACGCAGTATTTT. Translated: CASSFPGVSTDTQYF.

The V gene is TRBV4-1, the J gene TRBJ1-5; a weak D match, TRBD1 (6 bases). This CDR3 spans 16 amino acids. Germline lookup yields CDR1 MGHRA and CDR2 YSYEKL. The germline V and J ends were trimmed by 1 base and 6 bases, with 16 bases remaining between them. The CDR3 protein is CASSQGVGGAGQPQHF. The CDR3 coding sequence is TGCGCCAGCAGCCAAGGGGTCGGGGGGGCTGGTCAGCCCCAGCATTTT.

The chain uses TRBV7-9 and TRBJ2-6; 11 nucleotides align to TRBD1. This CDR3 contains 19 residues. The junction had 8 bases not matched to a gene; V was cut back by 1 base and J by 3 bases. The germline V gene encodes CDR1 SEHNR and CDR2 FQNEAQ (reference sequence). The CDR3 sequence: CASSLGRDRGGSGANVLTF. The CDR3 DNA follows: TGTGCCAGCAGCTTAGGTCGGGACAGGGGGGGCAGTGGGGCCAACGTCCTGACTTTC.

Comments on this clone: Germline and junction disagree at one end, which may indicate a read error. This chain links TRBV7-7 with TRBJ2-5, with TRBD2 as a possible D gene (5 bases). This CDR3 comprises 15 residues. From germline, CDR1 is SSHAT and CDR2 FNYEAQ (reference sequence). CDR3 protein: CASSLVSSSTETQYF. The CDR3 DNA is TGTGCTAGCAGCTTAGTAAGTTCTAGCACGGAGACCCAGTACTTC.

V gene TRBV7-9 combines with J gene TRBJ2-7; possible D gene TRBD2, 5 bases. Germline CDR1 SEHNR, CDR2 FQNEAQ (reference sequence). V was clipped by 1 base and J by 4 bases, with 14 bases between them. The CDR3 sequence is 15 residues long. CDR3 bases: TGTGCCAGCAGCTTAGGACTACTCCCGGCGTACGAGCAGTACTTC. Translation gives CASSLGLLPAYEQYF.

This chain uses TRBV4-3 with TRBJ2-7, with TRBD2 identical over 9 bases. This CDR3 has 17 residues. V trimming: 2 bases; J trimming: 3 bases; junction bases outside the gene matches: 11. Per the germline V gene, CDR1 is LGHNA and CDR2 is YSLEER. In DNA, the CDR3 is TGCGCCAGCAGCCAAAAAGGGGCTAGCGGGGTATTCTACGAGCAGTACTTC. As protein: CASSQKGASGVFYEQYF.

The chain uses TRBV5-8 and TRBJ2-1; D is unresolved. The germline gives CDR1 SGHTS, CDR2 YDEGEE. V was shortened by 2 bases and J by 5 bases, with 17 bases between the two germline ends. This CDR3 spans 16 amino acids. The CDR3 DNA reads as TGTGCCAGCAGCTTAAATTCAGAAATAGGAGACAATGAGCAGTTCTTC. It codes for CASSLNSEIGDNEQFF.

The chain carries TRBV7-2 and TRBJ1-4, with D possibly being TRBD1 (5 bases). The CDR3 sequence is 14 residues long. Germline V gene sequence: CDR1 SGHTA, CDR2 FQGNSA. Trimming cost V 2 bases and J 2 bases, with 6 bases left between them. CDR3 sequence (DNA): TGTGCCAGCAGCTTAAGACAGACTAATGAAAAACTGTTTTTT. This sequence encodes CASSLRQTNEKLFF. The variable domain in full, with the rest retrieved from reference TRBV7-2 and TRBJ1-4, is GAGVSQSPSNKVTEKGKDVELRCDPISGHTALYWYRQSLGQGLEFLIYFQGNSAPDKSGLPSDRFSAERTGGSVSTLTIQRTQQEDSAVYLCASSLRQTNEKLFFGSGTQLSVL.

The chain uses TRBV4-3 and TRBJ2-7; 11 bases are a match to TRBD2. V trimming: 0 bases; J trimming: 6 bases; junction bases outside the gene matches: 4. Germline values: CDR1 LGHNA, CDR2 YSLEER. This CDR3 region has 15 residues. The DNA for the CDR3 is TGCGCCAGCAGCCAAGATGGACTAGCGGGCCCCGAGCAGTACTTC. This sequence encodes CASSQDGLAGPEQYF.

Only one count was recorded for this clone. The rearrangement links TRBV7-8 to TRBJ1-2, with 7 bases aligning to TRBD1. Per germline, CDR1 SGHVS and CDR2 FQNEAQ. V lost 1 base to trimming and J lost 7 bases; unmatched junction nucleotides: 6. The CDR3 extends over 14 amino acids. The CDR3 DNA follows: TGTGCCAGCAGCTTAGAAGGGGGCGTAGGTGGCTACACCTTC. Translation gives CASSLEGGVGGYTF.

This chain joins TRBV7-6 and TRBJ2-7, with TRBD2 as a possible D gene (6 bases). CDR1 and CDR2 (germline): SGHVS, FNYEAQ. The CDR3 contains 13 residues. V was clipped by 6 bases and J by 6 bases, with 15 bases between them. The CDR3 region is CASSSRRASEQYF. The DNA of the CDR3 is TGTGCCAGCAGTTCCAGGAGGGCGTCCGAGCAGTACTTC.

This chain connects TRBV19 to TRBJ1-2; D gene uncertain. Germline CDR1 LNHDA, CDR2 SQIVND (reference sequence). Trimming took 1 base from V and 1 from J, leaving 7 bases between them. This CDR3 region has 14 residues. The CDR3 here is CASSIASFNYGYTF. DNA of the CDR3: TGTGCCAGTAGTATAGCCAGTTTTAACTATGGCTACACCTTC. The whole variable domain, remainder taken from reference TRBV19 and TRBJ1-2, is DGGITQSPKYLFRKEGQNVTLSCEQNLNHDAMYWYRQDPGQGLRLIYYSQIVNDFQKGDIAEGYSVSREKKESFPLTVTSAQKNPTAFYLCASSIASFNYGYTFGSGTRLTVV.

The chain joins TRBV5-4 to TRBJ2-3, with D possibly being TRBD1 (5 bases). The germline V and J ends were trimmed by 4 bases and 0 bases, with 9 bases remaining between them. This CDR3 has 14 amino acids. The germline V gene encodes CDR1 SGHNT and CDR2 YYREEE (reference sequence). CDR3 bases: TGTGCCAGCAGCAACACAGGAAGCACAGATACGCAGTATTTT. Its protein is CASSNTGSTDTQYF. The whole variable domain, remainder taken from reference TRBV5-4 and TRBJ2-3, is ETGVTQSPTHLIKTRGQQVTLRCSSQSGHNTVSWYQQALGQGPQFIFQYYREEENGRGNFPPRFSGLQFPNYSSELNVNALELDDSALYLCASSNTGSTDTQYFGPGTRLTVL.

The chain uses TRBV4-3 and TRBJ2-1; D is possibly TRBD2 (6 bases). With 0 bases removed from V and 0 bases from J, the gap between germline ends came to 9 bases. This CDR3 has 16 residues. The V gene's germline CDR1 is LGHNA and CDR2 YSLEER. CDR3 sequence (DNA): TGCGCCAGCAGCCAAGAAGGCGGGGACTCCTACAATGAGCAGTTCTTC. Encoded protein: CASSQEGGDSYNEQFF.

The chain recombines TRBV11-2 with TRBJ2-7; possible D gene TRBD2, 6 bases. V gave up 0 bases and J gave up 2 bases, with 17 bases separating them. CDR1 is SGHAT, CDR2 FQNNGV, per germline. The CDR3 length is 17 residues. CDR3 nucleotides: TGTGCCAGCAGCTTAGATAGAGGACACGGGGAGGCCTACGAGCAGTACTTC. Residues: CASSLDRGHGEAYEQYF.

Here the CDR3 reads CASSDGGGGYNEQFF. The CDR3 nucleotides are TGTGCCAGCAGTGACGGCGGGGGGGGCTACAATGAGCAGTTCTTC. This sequence joins TRBV6-4 and TRBJ2-1; 9 nucleotides match TRBD2. The CDR3 has 15 amino acids. From germline, CDR1 is MRHNA and CDR2 SNTAGT. The J segment lost 3 bases and the V segment lost 2 bases, leaving 2 bases of the junction unmatched.

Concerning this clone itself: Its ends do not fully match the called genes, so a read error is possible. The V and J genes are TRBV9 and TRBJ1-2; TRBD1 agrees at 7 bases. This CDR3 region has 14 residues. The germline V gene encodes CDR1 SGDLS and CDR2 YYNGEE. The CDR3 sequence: CAISRPRQGDGYTF. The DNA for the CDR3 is TGTGCCATCAGCCGCCCGCGACAGGGCGATGGCTACACCTTC. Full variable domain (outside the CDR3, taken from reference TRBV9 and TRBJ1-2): DSGVTQTPKHLITATGQRVTLRCSPRSGDLSVYWYQQSLDQGLQFLIQYYNGEERAKGNILERFSAQQFPDLHSELNLSSLELGDSALYFCAISRPRQGDGYTFGSGTRLTVV.

The CDR3 sequence: CASSLGDRTPLHF. The CDR3 nucleotides are TGTGCCAGCAGCTTGGGGGACAGAACGCCCCTCCACTTT. The J gene is TRBJ1-6, the V gene TRBV5-6; 7 bases match TRBD1. Per the germline V gene, CDR1 is SGHDT and CDR2 is YYEEEE. The V gene end was trimmed by 0 bases and the J gene end by 13 bases; junction bases not matched to a gene: 4. The CDR3 extends over 13 amino acids.

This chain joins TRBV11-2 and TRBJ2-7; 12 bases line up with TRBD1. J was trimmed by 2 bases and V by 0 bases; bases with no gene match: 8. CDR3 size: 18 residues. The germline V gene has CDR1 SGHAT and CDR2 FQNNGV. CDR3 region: CASSLDLGQGARAYEQYF. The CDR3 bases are TGTGCCAGCAGCTTAGATTTGGGACAGGGGGCGCGGGCCTACGAGCAGTACTTC.

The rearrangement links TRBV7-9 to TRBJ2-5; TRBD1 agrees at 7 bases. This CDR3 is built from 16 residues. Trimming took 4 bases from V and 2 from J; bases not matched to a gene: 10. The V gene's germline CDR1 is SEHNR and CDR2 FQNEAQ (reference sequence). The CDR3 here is CASSSGGWTLQETQYF. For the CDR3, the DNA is TGTGCCAGCAGCTCAGGGGGATGGACCTTACAAGAGACCCAGTACTTC.

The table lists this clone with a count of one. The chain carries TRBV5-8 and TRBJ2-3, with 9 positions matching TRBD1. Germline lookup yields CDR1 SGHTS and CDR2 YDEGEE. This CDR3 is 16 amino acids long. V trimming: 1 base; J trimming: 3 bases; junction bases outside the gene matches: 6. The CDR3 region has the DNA TGTGCCAGCAGCTTGTTGAGACAGGGGGGAACAGATACGCAGTATTTT. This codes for CASSLLRQGGTDTQYF.

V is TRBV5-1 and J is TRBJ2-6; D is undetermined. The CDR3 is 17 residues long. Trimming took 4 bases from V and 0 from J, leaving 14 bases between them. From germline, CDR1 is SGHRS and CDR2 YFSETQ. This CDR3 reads CASSGSQGVSGANVLTF. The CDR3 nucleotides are TGCGCCAGCAGCGGTAGTCAAGGAGTCTCTGGGGCCAACGTCCTGACTTTC. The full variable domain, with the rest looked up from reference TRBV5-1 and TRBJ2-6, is KAGVTQTPRYLIKTRGQQVTLSCSPISGHRSVSWYQQTPGQGLQFLFEYFSETQRNKGNFPGRFSGRQFSNSRSEMNVSTLELGDSALYLCASSGSQGVSGANVLTFGAGSRLTVL.

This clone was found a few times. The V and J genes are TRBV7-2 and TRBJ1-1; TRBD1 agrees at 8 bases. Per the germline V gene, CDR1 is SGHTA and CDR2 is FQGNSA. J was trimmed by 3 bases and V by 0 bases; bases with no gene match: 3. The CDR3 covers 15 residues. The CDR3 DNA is TGTGCCAGCAGCTTAGCGGGACAGGCGCACACTGAAGCTTTCTTT. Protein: CASSLAGQAHTEAFF.

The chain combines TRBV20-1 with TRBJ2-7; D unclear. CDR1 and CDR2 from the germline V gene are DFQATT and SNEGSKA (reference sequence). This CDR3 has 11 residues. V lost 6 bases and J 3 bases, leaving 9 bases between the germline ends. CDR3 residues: CSASAGYEQYF. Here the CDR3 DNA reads TGCAGTGCCTCGGCAGGCTACGAGCAGTACTTC.

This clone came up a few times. CDR3 sequence: CASSRDFQETQYF. The CDR3 nucleotides are TGTGCCAGCAGCCGGGACTTCCAAGAGACCCAGTACTTC. The genes are TRBV6-1 and TRBJ2-5, with a tentative D call TRBD2 (6 bases). CDR3 length: 13 residues. Germline CDR1 MNHNS, CDR2 SASEGT. V lost 6 bases to trimming and J lost 1 base, with 9 bases between them.

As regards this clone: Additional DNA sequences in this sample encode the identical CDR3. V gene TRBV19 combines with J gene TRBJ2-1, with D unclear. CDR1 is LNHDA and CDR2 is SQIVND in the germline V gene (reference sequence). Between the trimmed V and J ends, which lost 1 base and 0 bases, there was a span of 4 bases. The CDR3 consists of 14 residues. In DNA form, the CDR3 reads TGTGCCAGTAGTATAGGTAGCTCCTACAATGAGCAGTTCTTC. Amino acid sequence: CASSIGSSYNEQFF.

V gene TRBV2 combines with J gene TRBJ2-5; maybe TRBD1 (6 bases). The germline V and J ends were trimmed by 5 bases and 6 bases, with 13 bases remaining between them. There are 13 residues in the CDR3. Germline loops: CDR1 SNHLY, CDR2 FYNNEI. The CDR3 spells CASSYYREKTQYF. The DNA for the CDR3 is TGTGCCAGCAGTTATTACAGGGAAAAGACCCAGTACTTC.